This T cell receptor beta chain was captured in a study of shared clonotypes between healthy human individuals. V lost 6 bases, J lost 2 bases, and 2 bases lay in between. This CDR3 has 10 residues. CDR1 MNHEY and CDR2 SMNVEV come from the germline V gene (reference sequence). Sequenced by immunoSEQ multiplex PCR; TCRdb stores in-frame clones only, minus some. The data hold some 490,000 clones, with 65% to 85% observed a single time. The V gene is TRBV27, the J gene TRBJ2-7; D gene uncertain. Sequencing used PBMCs. This sequence originates from a woman in her forties in good health. Some clones in this sample may be carry-over from other donors' samples. CDR3 residues: CASRTYEQYF. DNA for the CDR3: TGTGCCAGCAGGACCTACGAGCAGTACTTC.